One and the same sample provided the 29 T cell receptor beta chains below, sequenced in a study of blood T cell repertoires in COVID-19 (TCRdb year 2020). The library was obtained by the immunoSEQ multiplex PCR assay. The table comes from immuneACCESS by way of TCRdb, which keeps in-frame sequences with V and J called. Part of the clones is missing from these tables; in studies checked, under half for an unresolved V gene and the rest for unknown reasons. The sample table records roughly 260,000 clones; about four fifths of these occur just once. 3% to 4.5% of the sample is taken by the ten largest. The sample was PBMCs or T cells enriched from blood (not recorded which). These receptors were obtained from a woman aged 35 to 49 who had been exposed to COVID-19.

This chain uses TRBV3-1 (or the pseudogene TRBV3-2) with TRBJ1-2, with 7 bases aligning to TRBD1. Germline CDR1 and CDR2: LGHDT and YNNKEL (reference sequence). CDR3 length equals 15 residues. The V and J ends lost 3 bases and 4 bases, in that order; junction bases with no gene match: 8. CDR3 coding DNA: TGTGCCAGCAGCCAGGCGGGACAGAGAATCTATGGCTACACCTTC. Its translation: CASSQAGQRIYGYTF.

This clone was picked up one time. This chain links TRBV10-3 with TRBJ2-1; TRBD2 matches 7 bases. The CDR3 is 15 residues long. The J segment lost 1 base and the V segment lost 3 bases, leaving 3 bases of the junction unmatched. Germline V gene data show CDR1 as ENHRY and CDR2 as SYGVKD. CDR3 bases: TGTGCCATCAGTGACGAGCGGGGATCCTACAATGAGCAGTTCTTC. Amino acids: CAISDERGSYNEQFF.

V usage is TRBV24-1 and J usage is TRBJ1-2; D is perhaps TRBD1 (5 bases). V lost 3 bases and J lost 7, with 11 bases in between. This CDR3 contains 13 residues. Per the germline V gene, CDR1 is KGHDR and CDR2 is SFDVKD. The CDR3, as DNA: TGTGCCACCAGTGATACGGGGGTTACTGGCTACACCTTC. Translating it yields CATSDTGVTGYTF.

The DNA for the CDR3 is TGTGCCAGCAGTGAAGTGGGCCAGGTGAGCTCCTATAATTCACCCCTCCACTTT. It yields the protein CASSEVGQVSSYNSPLHF. V usage is TRBV6-1 and J usage is TRBJ1-6; D is uncertain. Trimming shortened V by 1 base and J by 0 bases, and 13 bases separated the two germline ends. Germline CDR1 MNHNS, CDR2 SASEGT. This CDR3 spans 18 amino acids.

The CDR3 protein is CASSVGGAGQYF. DNA for the CDR3: TGTGCCAGCAGCGTGGGGGGGGCTGGGCAGTACTTC. The genes are TRBV28 and TRBJ2-7, with TRBD2 as a possible D gene (7 bases). The CDR3 totals 12 residues. V was clipped by 6 bases and J by 9 bases, with 15 bases between them. Germline CDR1 is MDHEN and CDR2 is SYDVKM.

This chain connects TRBV19 to TRBJ2-2; D is perhaps TRBD2 (7 bases). The CDR3 has 15 residues. With 5 bases removed from V and 6 bases from J, the gap between germline ends came to 16 bases. The germline V gene has CDR1 LNHDA and CDR2 SQIVND (reference sequence). The CDR3 loop reads CASSPIGGAAGELFF. The CDR3 DNA sequence: TGTGCCAGTAGTCCAATTGGGGGGGCGGCCGGGGAGCTGTTTTTT.

The chain is built from TRBV6-5 and TRBJ1-2, with D perhaps matching TRBD1 (5 bases). CDR3 length: 13 residues. Germline assignment: CDR1 MNHEY and CDR2 SVGAGI. Trimming removed 5 bases from V and 4 bases from J, with 11 bases in between. The CDR3, as DNA: TGTGCCAGCAGTCAGCGGGGCGTCTATGGCTACACCTTC. Its translation is CASSQRGVYGYTF.

This clone was picked up one time. V and J are TRBV6-5 and TRBJ2-1; 11 bases are a match to TRBD2. Per germline, CDR1 MNHEY and CDR2 SVGAGI. With V trimmed by 4 bases and J by 4 bases, 3 bases remained unmatched. This CDR3 spans 15 amino acids. For the CDR3, the DNA is TGTGCCAGCAGTTCTCTAGCGGGGGGTTACAATGAGCAGTTCTTC. Its protein is CASSSLAGGYNEQFF.

The J gene is TRBJ2-6, the V gene TRBV5-6, with D tentatively TRBD1 (6 bases). V shed 3 bases and J shed 2 bases, with 12 bases lying between them. The CDR3 has 16 amino acids. From germline, CDR1 is SGHDT and CDR2 YYEEEE. CDR3 region: CASSWFTGTGANVLTF. The CDR3 nucleotides read TGTGCCAGCAGCTGGTTTACAGGGACTGGGGCCAACGTCCTGACTTTC.

V gene TRBV3-1 (or the pseudogene TRBV3-2) combines with J gene TRBJ1-1; D is possibly TRBD1 (6 bases). Per germline, CDR1 LGHDT and CDR2 YNNKEL (reference sequence). The germline V and J ends were trimmed by 6 bases and 7 bases, with 9 bases remaining between them. This CDR3 region has 11 residues. The chain's CDR3 is CASRTGDEAFF. The CDR3 coding sequence is TGTGCCAGCAGGACAGGCGATGAAGCTTTCTTT.

The rearrangement uses TRBV2 and TRBJ1-1; D gene uncertain. The germline gives CDR1 SNHLY, CDR2 FYNNEI. The CDR3 sequence is 13 residues long. The V end was cut by 8 bases, the J end by 2 bases, with 12 bases between. The CDR3 is CASGRGTNTEAFF. The CDR3 DNA reads as TGTGCCAGCGGCCGAGGCACCAACACTGAAGCTTTCTTT.

The chain has TRBV30 and TRBJ2-2, with 11 bases matching TRBD1. The germline CDR1 and CDR2 sequences are GTSNPN and SVGIG (reference sequence). This CDR3 region has 16 residues. The junction had 6 bases not matched to a gene; V was cut back by 2 bases and J by 4 bases. The CDR3 sequence is CAWSSYGTGGTGELFF. DNA for the CDR3: TGTGCCTGGAGTAGTTACGGGACAGGGGGCACCGGGGAGCTGTTTTTT.

CDR3 in amino acids: CASSLTGTYEQYF. CDR3 in DNA: TGCGCCAGCAGCCTGACAGGTACCTACGAGCAGTACTTC. The genes are TRBV5-1 and TRBJ2-7, with D possibly TRBD1 on 6 matching bases. This CDR3 is 13 amino acids long. Germline lookup yields CDR1 SGHRS and CDR2 YFSETQ. V was cut by 4 bases and J by 2 bases, with 10 bases left in between.

The rearrangement uses TRBV7-2 and TRBJ1-4, with TRBD1 identical over 8 bases. This CDR3 is 16 amino acids long. With V trimmed by 5 bases and J by 8 bases, 13 bases remained unmatched. CDR1 and CDR2 from the germline V gene are SGHTA and FQGNSA. CDR3 region: CASSPQGAGGIEKLFF. The CDR3 nucleotides read TGTGCCAGCAGCCCCCAGGGGGCCGGCGGGATAGAAAAACTGTTTTTT.

CDR3 coding DNA: TGTGCCAGCAGCTTCTACTCTGGAAACACCATATATTTT. The encoded protein is CASSFYSGNTIYF. V usage is TRBV5-5 and J usage is TRBJ1-3; D gene uncertain. The germline gives CDR1 SGHKS, CDR2 YYEKEE (reference sequence). The CDR3 covers 13 residues. V lost 2 bases and J 0 bases, leaving 3 bases between the germline ends.

To note about this clone: Additional DNA sequences in this sample encode the identical CDR3. This chain links TRBV7-8 with TRBJ2-7; TRBD2 might be the D (5 bases). The V gene lost 1 base and the J gene lost 4 bases, with 8 bases spanning the gap. CDR1 is SGHVS, CDR2 FQNEAQ, per germline. This CDR3 comprises 13 residues. Here the CDR3 DNA reads TGTGCCAGCAGCTTAGTAGGAGGATACGAGCAGTACTTC. Translated, it gives CASSLVGGYEQYF.

This clone occurred once. The CDR3 DNA is TGTGCCTCGTCCACCGGGACATCTTCTAATTCACCCCTCCACTTT. Translated: CASSTGTSSNSPLHF. The rearrangement joins TRBV30 to TRBJ1-6, with D perhaps TRBD1 (6 bases). V was pared by 7 bases and J by 6 bases, with 19 bases between. Per germline, CDR1 GTSNPN and CDR2 SVGIG (reference sequence). The CDR3 totals 15 residues.

This sequence joins TRBV10-3 and TRBJ2-5; 7 bases agree with TRBD2. The ends lost 0 bases at V and 9 bases at J; junction bases unmatched: 4. Germline CDR1 ENHRY, CDR2 SYGVKD. CDR3 size: 13 residues. The CDR3 reads CAISESSGDPQYF. CDR3 DNA sequence: TGTGCCATCAGTGAGTCGAGCGGGGACCCCCAGTACTTC.

The chain employs TRBV2 and TRBJ2-7; tentatively, D is TRBD1 (6 bases). The V end lost 3 bases, the J end lost 4 bases, and 19 bases lay between the germline ends. The CDR3 length is 16 residues. CDR1 is SNHLY, CDR2 FYNNEI, per germline. This chain's CDR3 is CASSEDLWGLNYEQYF. The CDR3 region has the DNA TGTGCCAGCAGTGAGGACCTATGGGGGCTGAATTACGAGCAGTACTTC.

J is TRBJ1-6 and V is TRBV30; TRBD1 aligns across 9 bases. Per the germline V gene, CDR1 is GTSNPN and CDR2 is SVGIG (reference sequence). The V and J ends lost 0 bases and 12 bases, in that order; junction bases with no gene match: 9. The CDR3 contains 15 residues. This CDR3 is CAWSVSGTGWIPLHF. The CDR3 coding sequence is TGTGCCTGGAGTGTTTCGGGGACAGGGTGGATACCCCTCCACTTT.

The V call is TRBV15, the J call TRBJ1-3, with D unclear. The germline CDR1 and CDR2 sequences are LNHNV and YYDKDF (reference sequence). The V end lost 1 base, the J end lost 6 bases, and 7 bases lay between the germline ends. CDR3 length: 13 amino acids. As DNA, the CDR3 is TGTGCCACCAGCAGAGGTTCGTCAAACACCATATATTTT. Translated, it gives CATSRGSSNTIYF.

This clone was recorded a few times. The chain joins TRBV7-2 to TRBJ2-2, with TRBD2 matching over 9 bases. CDR1 is SGHTA, CDR2 FQGNSA, per germline. The CDR3 is made up of 15 amino acids. V lost 3 bases and J lost 10; bases outside the gene matches: 9. CDR3 coding DNA: TGTGCCAGCAGCTTGGCTAGCGGGGTTGGGCAGGAGCTGTTTTTT. Translation gives CASSLASGVGQELFF.

This rearrangement joins TRBV5-6 to TRBJ2-7, with 7 positions matching TRBD1. Germline V gives CDR1 SGHDT, CDR2 YYEEEE. This CDR3 contains 14 residues. The V segment lost 4 bases and the J segment 4 bases; nucleotides outside the gene matches: 8. The CDR3 sequence: CASSGEGAVYEQYF. The CDR3 DNA reads as TGTGCCAGCAGCGGAGAGGGGGCTGTATACGAGCAGTACTTC.

The chain employs TRBV4-1 and TRBJ2-2, with a tentative D call TRBD2 (5 bases). Germline V gene sequence: CDR1 MGHRA, CDR2 YSYEKL. CDR3 length equals 15 residues. Trimming removed 0 bases at V and 7 bases at J, with 12 bases between. CDR3 sequence: CASSQEGTRDGELFF. The CDR3 DNA is TGCGCCAGCAGCCAAGAGGGTACTAGGGACGGGGAGCTGTTTTTT.

V and J are TRBV5-6 and TRBJ1-5; 7 bases are shared with TRBD1. Losses at the gene ends were 4 bases for V and 6 bases for J; bases not matched to a gene: 7. The CDR3 covers 14 residues. Germline CDR1 and CDR2: SGHDT and YYEEEE. The CDR3 is CASSGTGVAQPQHF. DNA for the CDR3: TGTGCCAGCAGCGGAACAGGGGTTGCTCAGCCCCAGCATTTT.

This sequence joins TRBV28 and TRBJ1-1; no reliable D call. Germline lookup yields CDR1 MDHEN and CDR2 SYDVKM. The ends were cut back, 10 bases at V and 0 bases at J, with 12 bases in the middle. The CDR3 is made up of 13 amino acids. The CDR3 DNA sequence: TGTGCCACTGGACTCAGACTGAACACTGAAGCTTTCTTT. It specifies CATGLRLNTEAFF.

The rearrangement joins TRBV15 to TRBJ2-6; 7 bases agree with TRBD1. Germline trimming cut 4 bases from V and 2 bases from J; bases unmatched to any gene: 2. Germline values: CDR1 LNHNV, CDR2 YYDKDF (reference sequence). The CDR3 extends over 15 amino acids. The CDR3 loop reads CATSNDRAGANVLTF. In DNA form, the CDR3 reads TGTGCCACCAGCAACGACAGGGCTGGGGCCAACGTCCTGACTTTC.

V and J are TRBV4-1 and TRBJ1-2; D uncertain. Germline V gene data show CDR1 as MGHRA and CDR2 as YSYEKL. The CDR3 runs 15 residues. Trimming removed 1 base at V and 6 bases at J, with 15 bases between. The CDR3 reads CASSQVGSQTDGYTF. The CDR3 DNA reads TGCGCCAGCAGCCAAGTCGGGTCTCAGACCGATGGCTACACCTTC.

This chain joins TRBV5-1 and TRBJ1-6; D gene ambiguous. Germline V lookup: CDR1 SGHRS, CDR2 YFSETQ. V was cut by 0 bases and J by 7 bases, with 8 bases left in between. The CDR3 covers 14 residues. CDR3 in amino acids: CASSLDSYNSPLHF. CDR3 DNA: TGCGCCAGCAGCTTGGACAGTTACAATTCACCCCTCCACTTT.